The rows below give T cell receptor beta chains drawn from one sample of a study of T cells in Graves' hyperthyroidism and ophthalmopathy. TCRdb re-analysed the multiplex PCR reads in MiXCR, keeping a single row per CDR3 protein. The repertoire has about 300,000 distinct CDR3 sequences, around 25% of them found once; the top ten carry about 30%. The specimen sequenced was blood. The source of these receptors is a man aged 35-49 years with Graves' hyperthyroidism that later progressed to Graves' ophthalmopathy. CDR3s include the opening cysteine and the closing phenylalanine or tryptophan. The D gene is left open where the match is weak. Where a row states a size, it is once, few, many or the class of an expanded clone; other rows omit it.

TRBJ2-7,-,TRBD2,TRBV29-1,CSVATSVAYEQYF,TGCAGCGTTGCGACTAGCGTAGCCTACGAGCAGTACTTC
TRBJ2-2,many,TRBD2,TRBV2,CASRSPISGSDTTGELFF,TGTGCCAGCAGGTCCCCAATTAGCGGGAGTGATACAACCGGGGAGCTGTTTTTT
TRBJ1-2,many,-,TRBV29-1,CSVEVWQDYGYTF,TGCAGCGTTGAAGTTTGGCAGGACTATGGCTACACCTTC
TRBJ1-2,many,-,TRBV2,CASSPLRVAGYTF,TGTGCCAGCAGCCCCCTCCGCGTCGCTGGCTACACCTTC
TRBJ1-5,many,TRBD1,TRBV6-2/TRBV6-3,CASRLSATGVGQPQHF,TGTGCCAGCAGACTCAGCGCGACAGGGGTAGGTCAGCCCCAGCATTTT
TRBJ2-5,many,-,TRBV12-3/TRBV12-4,CASSMPGLETQYF,TGTGCCAGCAGCATGCCGGGGTTGGAGACCCAGTACTTC
TRBJ2-2,once,TRBD2,TRBV7-2,CASSFYGGSTGELFF,TGTGCCAGCAGCTTCTACGGGGGGAGCACCGGGGAGCTGTTTTTT
TRBJ2-5,few,-,TRBV6-2/TRBV6-3,CASSYSTIGSPETQYF,TGTGCCAGCAGTTACTCCACGATAGGTTCCCCAGAGACCCAGTACTTC
TRBJ2-7,few,-,TRBV20-1,CSARWGAAGGGMPYEQYF,TGCAGTGCTAGATGGGGGGCGGCAGGGGGAGGGATGCCCTACGAGCAGTACTTC
TRBJ2-2,-,-,TRBV28,CASSADRNTGELFF,TGTGCCAGCAGTGCCGACAGAAACACCGGGGAGCTGTTTTTT
TRBJ2-7,many,-,TRBV5-1,CASSFPGSGAQPYEQYF,TGCGCCAGCAGCTTTCCCGGGAGTGGCGCTCAGCCCTACGAGCAGTACTTC
TRBJ2-7,many,-,TRBV27,CASSPKSRYEQYF,TGTGCCAGCAGCCCTAAGTCGCGTTACGAGCAGTACTTC
TRBJ2-7,-,-,TRBV28,CASIGPAREQYF,TGTGCCAGCATCGGGCCTGCGAGGGAGCAGTACTTC
TRBJ1-1,once,-,TRBV19,CASSTKGPLNTEAFF,TGTGCCAGTAGTACTAAGGGCCCCTTGAACACTGAAGCTTTCTTT
TRBJ1-1,-,TRBD1,TRBV19,CASSKTGVNTEAFF,TGTGCCAGTAGCAAAACAGGGGTGAACACTGAAGCTTTCTTT
TRBJ1-1,many,-,TRBV30,CAWSRWEDRNTEAFF,TGTGCCTGGAGCCGATGGGAGGACAGGAACACTGAAGCTTTCTTT
TRBJ2-7,-,-,TRBV20-1,CSARGRRASSYEQYF,TGCAGTGCTAGGGGGAGACGGGCCAGCTCCTACGAGCAGTACTTC
TRBJ2-7,few,TRBD2,TRBV12-3/TRBV12-4,CASAGAGGSYEQYF,TGTGCCTCGGCTGGGGCGGGAGGCTCCTACGAGCAGTACTTC
TRBJ1-1,many,-,TRBV29-1,CSVKTGRGLNTEAFF,TGCAGCGTCAAAACGGGCCGGGGCCTAAACACTGAAGCTTTCTTT
TRBJ2-5,many,TRBD1,TRBV6-1,CASSERGQTGETQYF,TGTGCCAGCAGTGAAAGGGGCCAGACAGGGGAGACCCAGTACTTC
TRBJ2-2,-,TRBD2,TRBV3-1,CASSAPGTSGRGAGELFF,TGTGCCAGCAGCGCCCCCGGGACTAGCGGGAGGGGGGCCGGGGAGCTGTTTTTT
TRBJ2-5,many,-,TRBV27,CASSSGQYF,TGTGCCAGCAGTAGTGGCCAGTACTTC
TRBJ1-1,-,TRBD1,TRBV12-3/TRBV12-4,CASSSRTGMSEAFF,TGTGCCAGCAGCTCGCGGACAGGGATGTCTGAAGCTTTCTTT
TRBJ2-5,-,TRBD2,TRBV6-2/TRBV6-3,CASNHPFVAGHETQYF,TGTGCCAGCAATCATCCCTTCGTAGCGGGACACGAGACCCAGTACTTC
TRBJ2-2,-,TRBD2,TRBV19,CASTPGTKNTGELFF,TGTGCCAGTACCCCCGGGACTAAGAACACCGGGGAGCTGTTTTTT
TRBJ2-7,many,TRBD1,TRBV30,CAWSETGVSYEQYF,TGTGCCTGGAGTGAGACAGGGGTCTCCTACGAGCAGTACTTC
TRBJ1-1,once,-,TRBV5-1,CASSLSGKTEAFF,TGCGCCAGCAGCTTGTCGGGTAAGACTGAAGCCTTCTTT
TRBJ2-5,many,-,TRBV6-1,CATAYQETQYF,TGTGCCACTGCGTACCAAGAGACCCAGTACTTC
TRBJ1-1,-,TRBD1,TRBV6-2/TRBV6-3,CASGMGQLNTEAFF,TGTGCCAGCGGTATGGGACAGCTGAACACTGAAGCTTTCTTT